This entry is about one TCR beta chain. Its antigen is unknown. Base qualities were left out, and no much larger clone turns up one base away. The sample holds other DNA sequences that translate to the same CDR3. Per the germline V gene, SGHRS is the CDR1 and YFSETQ is the CDR2. Trimming removed 3 bases from V and 1 base from J, leaving 10 bases between the germline ends. The CDR3 numbers 14 residues from cysteine through phenylalanine. CDR3 DNA only is kept here, 42 bases in frame from base 1. In three donor pairs, further sequencing was done on unstimulated CD8+ naive, CD4+ memory, CD8+ TEMRA, CD4+ naive and CD8+ effector memory subsets. Sorted unstimulated T cells and proliferating T cells recovered from mixed lymphocyte reactions underwent TCRbeta CDR3 sequencing. Fresh whole blood from approximately ten HLA-typed healthy donors was used to isolate PBMCs. The method behind the library was the immunoSEQ multiplex PCR assay. Roughly 10^5 TCR templates per sample were assayed on the deep sequencing platform. Genomic DNA extracted from sorted T cells was used for TCRbeta CDR3 sequencing. The authors' pipeline ran thus. The R programming language was used for clonal analysis of TCRbeta CDR3 data. Alloreactive CD4+ and CD8+ clones were defined by comparing unstimulated samples with post-reaction CFSE-low samples. Regulatory or non-regulatory origin of alloreactive CD4+ clones was assigned by matching sequences to the sorted unstimulated Treg and non-Treg repertoires. Here the immuneACCESS table is served through TCRdb, limited to in-frame sequences with V and J called. Missing clones are a known gap in these copies; in checked studies unresolved V genes cover under half, and the rest lacks a known reason. For V, J and clone size, that table is used; D and trimming come from the DNA. The table for this sample lists tens of thousands of clones; roughly nine tenths of them were counted only once. In total, the top ten clones hold roughly 0.25% of the sample.

The data were obtained in a study of siplizumab effects on memory and regulatory T cells (dated by TCRdb to about 2019). Regarding the research as a whole: The study looked at the effect of siplizumab, an anti-CD2 antibody, on alloreactive T-cell subsets in allogeneic mixed lymphocyte reactions made from human PBMCs.

Broader findings and caveats from the paper: Of the alloreactive CD4+ clones that could be mapped, the Treg-derived share averaged 68.8% with siplizumab compared with under 35% in control reactions. The cumulative frequency of alloreactive sequences traceable to unstimulated CD4+ memory T cells was significantly reduced by siplizumab. For roughly 75-96% of proliferating CD4+ or CD8+ clones, no naive or memory phenotype could be assigned. Greater diversity appeared to be present in unstimulated naive T cells than in memory T cells, and a substantial contribution to the alloresponse seemed to be made by naive cells. Because sequences below about 10^-5 frequency were poorly captured, only a minor fraction of alloreactive clones could be mapped to unstimulated subsets. Whether proliferating Tregs from siplizumab cultures actually had suppressive function was not functionally confirmed.

The material sequenced was naive CD4+ T cells sorted from blood. Interpreted using the paper, the cell subset or site label stands for: unstimulated naive T cells. Recombination joined TRBV5-1 with TRBJ2-5, with the D gene tentatively TRBD1 or TRBD2, based on 5 matching bases in each. This receptor was obtained from a human donor in good health. The CDR3 loop reads CASSSGRIQETQYF. The sequence in DNA is TGCGCCAGCAGCTCGGGACGAATCCAAGAGACCCAGTACTTC.